These 12 T cell receptor beta chains came from one sample sequenced in a study of human T cells and chemical hapten exposure. TCRdb fed the RACE reads into MiXCR, producing one record per CDR3 protein. The top ten hold just over 2.5% of the sample, which has 89,000 or so distinct CDR3 sequences, approximately 9% seen once. Described time point: pre-sensitization, week 0. Treatment here: therapeutic diphenylcyclopropenone sensitization with weekly scalp DPC. Here the sequenced sample was whole blood, taken in connection with sensitization to the hapten diphenylcyclopropenone (DPC). The receptors shown here come from a man in his forties with alopecia areata. Some clones in this sample may be carry-over from other donors' samples.

The chain links TRBV2 to TRBJ2-2; no reliable D call. Looked up from germline, CDR1 is SNHLY and CDR2 is FYNNEI. The V end was cut by 6 bases, the J end by 8 bases, with 10 bases between. The CDR3 has 12 residues. Here the CDR3 DNA reads TGTGCCAGCAGACGGCCCGTGGGGGAGCTGTTTTTT. This sequence encodes CASRRPVGELFF.

The V gene is TRBV18, the J gene TRBJ1-6; D is perhaps TRBD1 (6 bases). This CDR3 has 17 residues. The V end lost 3 bases, the J end lost 8 bases, and 20 bases lay between the germline ends. Germline V lookup: CDR1 KGHSH, CDR2 LQKENI. The CDR3 loop is CASSPQTGFVGDSPLHF. The CDR3 nucleotides read TGTGCCAGCTCACCCCAGACAGGTTTTGTGGGTGATTCACCCCTCCACTTT.

For this clonotype: Its ends do not fully match the called genes, so a read error is possible. J is TRBJ1-5 and V is TRBV15; 7 bases fit TRBD1. CDR1 and CDR2 from the germline V gene are LNHNV and YYDKDF (reference sequence). The CDR3 has 17 amino acids. The CDR3 sequence: CATRRDRDQGSNQPQHF. CDR3 bases: TGTGCCACCAGAAGAGACAGGGATCAGGGCAGCAATCAGCCCCAGCATTTT.

This clonotype was detected only a few times. The CDR3 reads CASSPSVSNTEAFF. The CDR3 DNA follows: TGTGCCAGCAGCCCTTCTGTTAGTAACACTGAAGCTTTCTTT. This chain joins TRBV7-2 and TRBJ1-1; D uncertain. Between the trimmed V and J ends, which lost 5 bases and 2 bases, there was a span of 12 bases. Germline CDR1 reads SGHTA; CDR2 reads FQGNSA. The CDR3 sequence is 14 residues long.

This clonotype was counted many times. The rearrangement joins TRBV12-3 or TRBV12-4 to TRBJ1-2; D gene uncertain. This CDR3 is 13 amino acids long. V was trimmed by 6 bases and J by 4 bases, leaving 12 bases between them. CDR3 bases: TGTGCCAGCAGGACCGGATCAGGCTATGGCTACACCTTC. Amino acids: CASRTGSGYGYTF.

This clonotype has a count of ten or more. The chain combines TRBV20-1 with TRBJ2-7, with 11 bases identical to TRBD2. Germline V gene lookup returns CDR1 DFQATT and CDR2 SNEGSKA (reference sequence). V gave up 5 bases and J gave up 4 bases; unmatched junction bases: 7. This CDR3 contains 14 residues. CDR3 DNA: TGCAGTGCTCCCAGAACTAGCGGGAGTTACGAGCAGTACTTC. It translates to CSAPRTSGSYEQYF.

This clonotype was seen a handful of times. The chain has TRBV7-2 and TRBJ2-1, with TRBD2 matching over 14 bases. The CDR3 length is 16 residues. Germline V gene sequence: CDR1 SGHTA, CDR2 FQGNSA. The V gene end was trimmed by 1 base and the J gene end by 10 bases; junction bases not matched to a gene: 6. DNA of the CDR3: TGTGCCAGCAGCTTAGATGGGACTAGCGGGAGTACGGAGCAGTTCTTC. This encodes CASSLDGTSGSTEQFF.

This clonotype was picked up many times. CDR3 in amino acids: CASSLGGFKQQETQYF. Here the CDR3 DNA reads TGCGCCAGCAGCTTAGGGGGGTTCAAGCAACAAGAGACCCAGTACTTC. The V and J genes are TRBV5-1 and TRBJ2-5; D might be TRBD1 or TRBD2, each matching 6 bases. The CDR3 has 16 amino acids. Germline V CDR1 and CDR2: SGHRS, YFSETQ. V was clipped by 2 bases and J by 2 bases, with 16 bases between them.

The chain links TRBV6-1 to TRBJ2-2; unclear D gene. The V gene lost 2 bases and the J gene lost 4 bases, with 5 bases spanning the gap. CDR1 and CDR2 from the germline V gene are MNHNS and SASEGT. The CDR3 loop spans 13 amino acids. For the CDR3, the DNA is TGTGCCAGCAGTGAACGGAGCACCGGGGAGCTGTTTTTT. Its protein product is CASSERSTGELFF.

The chain couples TRBV2 to TRBJ2-7; unclear D gene. V was clipped by 8 bases and J by 3 bases, with 23 bases between them. The CDR3 is 16 amino acids. CDR1 is SNHLY, CDR2 FYNNEI, per germline. The CDR3 loop reads CASFLSFDFSDYEQYV. DNA of the CDR3: TGTGCCAGCTTCCTCAGCTTTGACTTTTCAGACTACGAGCAGTACGTC.

A few counts support this clonotype. V gene TRBV20-1 combines with J gene TRBJ2-3, with D tentatively TRBD2 (6 bases). The CDR3 has 18 residues. Trimming stripped 3 bases from V and 3 bases from J, with 25 bases between. The germline gives CDR1 DFQATT, CDR2 SNEGSKA (reference sequence). The CDR3 coding sequence is TGCAGTGCTAGCATGCTTCGGGTCGGGAGCCATTCAACAGATACGCAGTATTTT. This gives the protein CSASMLRVGSHSTDTQYF.

The gene calls are TRBV30 and TRBJ1-2; D is unresolved. This CDR3 has 11 residues. Germline V lookup: CDR1 GTSNPN, CDR2 SVGIG (reference sequence). The ends were cut back, 3 bases at V and 4 bases at J, with 6 bases in the middle. CDR3 nucleotides: TGTGCCTGGAGGCTGGGCTATGGCTACACCTTC. Residues: CAWRLGYGYTF. The variable domain in full, completed from reference TRBV30 and TRBJ1-2, reads SQTIHQWPATLVQPVGSPLSLECTVEGTSNPNLYWYRQAAGRGLQLLFYSVGIGQISSEVPQNLSASRPQDRQFILSSKKLLLSDSGFYLCAWRLGYGYTFGSGTRLTVV.